The 20 T cell receptor beta chains given below trace back to one sample, sequenced in a study of cytotoxic CD8 clonotypes in ibrutinib-treated CLL. Assay used: immunoSEQ multiplex PCR; TCRdb lists only in-frame clones, some missing. This sample yields roughly 180,000 clones, of which about 84% are seen a single time; under 5.5% belongs to the top ten. The sample was PBMCs, taken after 24 months of ibrutinib treatment. Receptors originate from a human donor with chronic lymphocytic leukemia.

The chain has TRBV5-1 and TRBJ2-5; 8 bases match TRBD2. Germline values: CDR1 SGHRS, CDR2 YFSETQ. The CDR3 spans 14 residues. J gave up 2 bases and V 4 bases, and 4 bases lay outside the gene matches. DNA for the CDR3: TGCGCCAGCAGCCGAGGGACTAGACAAGAGACCCAGTACTTC. This gives the protein CASSRGTRQETQYF.

The V call is TRBV5-1, the J call TRBJ1-4; TRBD1 aligns across 12 bases. The germline V gene encodes CDR1 SGHRS and CDR2 YFSETQ. Losses at the gene ends were 3 bases for V and 7 bases for J; bases not matched to a gene: 7. This CDR3 region has 16 residues. CDR3: CASSSIPGQGAEKLFF. The CDR3 region has the DNA TGCGCCAGCAGCTCCATTCCGGGACAGGGGGCTGAAAAACTGTTTTTT.

The chain employs TRBV11-2 and TRBJ2-5, with D uncertain. The V and J ends lost 1 base and 5 bases respectively, with 14 bases between them. The CDR3 has 15 amino acids. Germline CDR1 and CDR2: SGHAT and FQNNGV. CDR3 in amino acids: CASSLVPLRGETQYF. CDR3 coding DNA: TGTGCCAGCAGCTTAGTGCCCCTTCGTGGTGAGACCCAGTACTTC.

The V call is TRBV19, the J call TRBJ1-1; TRBD1 might be the D (6 bases). Germline V gene lookup returns CDR1 LNHDA and CDR2 SQIVND (reference sequence). The CDR3 spans 16 residues. The ends were cut back, 4 bases at V and 4 bases at J, with 19 bases in the middle. The CDR3 DNA is TGTGCCAGTAGTACAACCCCATCACAGGGTCGCACTGAAGCTTTCTTT. As protein: CASSTTPSQGRTEAFF. The full variable domain, completed using reference TRBV19 and TRBJ1-1, is DGGITQSPKYLFRKEGQNVTLSCEQNLNHDAMYWYRQDPGQGLRLIYYSQIVNDFQKGDIAEGYSVSREKKESFPLTVTSAQKNPTAFYLCASSTTPSQGRTEAFFGQGTRLTVV.

The rearrangement links TRBV13 to TRBJ1-4; tentative D call: TRBD1 (5 bases). CDR1 is PRHDT and CDR2 is FYEKMQ in the germline V gene (reference sequence). V was trimmed by 4 bases and J by 7 bases, leaving 19 bases between them. This CDR3 contains 16 residues. CDR3 residues: CASSSRKGVQREKLFF. For the CDR3, the DNA is TGTGCCAGCAGCTCCAGAAAAGGGGTGCAACGTGAAAAACTGTTTTTT.

This chain links TRBV28 with TRBJ2-7, with D unclear. V was trimmed by 2 bases and J by 3 bases, leaving 5 bases between them. From germline, CDR1 is MDHEN and CDR2 SYDVKM. CDR3 length equals 12 residues. CDR3 region: CASSLNYYEQYF. The CDR3 coding sequence is TGTGCCAGCAGTTTAAACTACTACGAGCAGTACTTC.

This clone was recorded once. The chain is built from TRBV19 and TRBJ2-3, with D hard to call. The germline V gene encodes CDR1 LNHDA and CDR2 SQIVND (reference sequence). V gave up 10 bases and J gave up 0 bases, with 14 bases separating them. This CDR3 contains 14 residues. The CDR3 DNA is TGTGCCACGAGACTGCAACCTAGCACAGATACGCAGTATTTT. As protein: CATRLQPSTDTQYF.

This clone was counted a single time. The rearrangement uses TRBV6-5 and TRBJ2-7; 9 positions match TRBD1. Trimming took 6 bases from V and 3 from J; bases not matched to a gene: 3. Germline-derived CDR1 and CDR2 are MNHEY and SVGAGI. This CDR3 comprises 13 residues. DNA of the CDR3: TGTGCCAGCAGACGGGGACAGGGCTACGAGCAGTACTTC. Protein sequence: CASRRGQGYEQYF.

This clone was observed a few times. The genes are TRBV7-2 and TRBJ2-2; TRBD1 agrees at 7 bases. The CDR3 covers 15 residues. The V and J ends lost 5 bases and 0 bases, in that order; junction bases with no gene match: 3. Germline CDR1 and CDR2: SGHTA and FQGNSA. In DNA form, the CDR3 reads TGTGCCAGCAGCCCACAGGGGCCGAACACCGGGGAGCTGTTTTTT. Translated, it gives CASSPQGPNTGELFF.

This clone was counted a single time. The chain recombines TRBV30 with TRBJ1-4; D not certain. The V gene lost 2 bases and the J gene lost 5 bases, with 6 bases spanning the gap. Germline loops: CDR1 GTSNPN, CDR2 SVGIG (reference sequence). The CDR3 length is 12 residues. CDR3 DNA sequence: TGTGCCTGGAGTCCCTCGAATGAAAAACTGTTTTTT. This encodes CAWSPSNEKLFF.

This clone has just a few counts. The chain joins TRBV6-1 to TRBJ1-3; D remains ambiguous. The CDR3 sequence is 15 residues long. The germline CDR1 and CDR2 sequences are MNHNS and SASEGT. Between the trimmed V and J ends, which lost 5 bases and 0 bases, there was a span of 11 bases. The CDR3 DNA follows: TGTGCCAGCAGTACTGGCGTACACTCTGGAAACACCATATATTTT. It is translated as CASSTGVHSGNTIYF.

This rearrangement joins TRBV5-3 to TRBJ1-1; 9 bases fit TRBD1. TRBV5-3 is reported as an ORF; its role is uncertain. The CDR3 has 14 residues. The ends lost 8 bases at V and 7 bases at J; junction bases unmatched: 12. DNA for the CDR3: TGTGCCAGCAGCGTGGACAGGGGTAGTTTTGAAGCTTTCTTT. It translates to CASSVDRGSFEAFF.

This rearrangement joins TRBV12-5 to TRBJ2-3; D possibly uses TRBD1 or TRBD2 (5 bases each). The CDR3 contains 14 residues. V lost 3 bases, J lost 2 bases, and 9 bases lay in between. Germline lookup yields CDR1 LGHNT and CDR2 FRNRAP. The CDR3 is CASGLYGATDTQYF. DNA of the CDR3: TGTGCTAGTGGTTTATACGGGGCCACAGATACGCAGTATTTT.

This clone has a handful of counts. The genes are TRBV2 and TRBJ1-5; weak D call: TRBD1 (5 bases). From germline, CDR1 is SNHLY and CDR2 FYNNEI. V lost 6 bases and J 5 bases, leaving 17 bases between the germline ends. There are 15 residues in the CDR3. CDR3 DNA sequence: TGTGCCAGCAGGGGGGAGGGTGAGAGTCATCAGCCCCAGCATTTT. Residues: CASRGEGESHQPQHF.

This clone was detected a few times. The chain employs TRBV6-1 and TRBJ1-5; 9 bases map to TRBD1. V was clipped by 4 bases and J by 7 bases; unmatched bases: 8. This CDR3 spans 15 amino acids. CDR1 and CDR2 (germline): MNHNS, SASEGT. CDR3 sequence reads: CASSAGTGSGQPQHF. The DNA of the CDR3 is TGTGCCAGCAGTGCGGGGACAGGGAGCGGCCAGCCCCAGCATTTT.

V usage is TRBV7-8 and J usage is TRBJ2-1, with D tentatively TRBD1 (6 bases). The CDR3 extends over 16 amino acids. V was shortened by 5 bases and J by 0 bases, with 14 bases between the two germline ends. CDR1 and CDR2 from the germline V gene are SGHVS and FQNEAQ. CDR3 residues: CASSQRGRASYNEQFF. In DNA, the CDR3 is TGTGCCAGCAGCCAAAGGGGGAGAGCCTCCTACAATGAGCAGTTCTTC.

The chain carries TRBV6-5 and TRBJ1-2; D uncertain. Between the trimmed V and J ends, which lost 4 bases and 1 base, there was a span of 10 bases. From germline, CDR1 is MNHEY and CDR2 SVGAGI. This CDR3 spans 14 amino acids. The CDR3 loop reads CASSSLRLNYGYTF. The CDR3, as DNA: TGTGCCAGCAGTTCTCTGAGGCTTAACTATGGCTACACCTTC.

The rearrangement joins TRBV6-1 to TRBJ1-1; D unclear. Germline V CDR1 and CDR2: MNHNS, SASEGT. This CDR3 comprises 14 residues. The V gene lost 1 base and the J gene lost 1 base, with 7 bases spanning the gap. This chain's CDR3 is CASSEEGWNTEAFF. DNA for the CDR3: TGTGCCAGCAGTGAAGAGGGTTGGAACACTGAAGCTTTCTTT.

The chain uses TRBV27 and TRBJ2-3, with TRBD2 identical over 11 bases. CDR1 and CDR2 from the germline V gene are MNHEY and SMNVEV (reference sequence). Trimming at V came to 1 base and at J to 5 bases, leaving 5 bases not matched to a gene. This CDR3 is 16 amino acids long. The CDR3 protein is CASSLYSGGAKDTQYF. DNA of the CDR3: TGTGCCAGCAGTTTATATAGCGGGGGGGCCAAAGATACGCAGTATTTT.

CDR3 region: CASSSRQGVTKNIQYF. The CDR3, as DNA: TGTGCCAGCTCTTCCCGACAGGGAGTAACCAAAAACATTCAGTACTTC. The gene calls are TRBV18 and TRBJ2-4; 7 nucleotides agree with TRBD1. The CDR3 sequence is 16 residues long. The V gene's germline CDR1 is KGHSH and CDR2 LQKENI. V lost 6 bases and J lost 2; bases outside the gene matches: 10.